The 23 T cell receptor beta chains presented below share a single source sample, sequenced in a study of vaccination and CD4 T cells after COVID-19. Antigens of these TCRs are unknown. The treatment is: approximately 9-day PBMC culture with coronavirus spike peptide pools or control peptides (ViraFEST assay). The Oncomine TCR Beta short-read assay was what sequenced the DNA obtained from cultured CD4+ T cells. TCRdb reprocessed the PCR reads with MiXCR, giving one entry per CDR3 protein. The sample lists more than 15,000 distinct CDR3 sequences; 43% were seen once. Sequencing input: CD4+ T cells from blood, cultured in vitro. The receptors stem from a human donor who had recovered from COVID-19.

This clonotype appeared a few times. This rearrangement joins TRBV28 to TRBJ2-7; 7 bases line up with TRBD2. V was pared by 1 base and J by 3 bases, with 6 bases of the junction left unmatched. The CDR3 has 15 amino acids. Looked up from germline, CDR1 is MDHEN and CDR2 is SYDVKM. CDR3 nucleotide sequence: TGTGCCAGCAGTTTATATGTACGCGGGAGCTACGAGCAGTACTTC. Encoded protein: CASSLYVRGSYEQYF.

The table lists this clonotype with a few counts. V gene TRBV24-1 combines with J gene TRBJ2-2, with no clear D. Trimming removed 5 bases at V and 6 bases at J, with 6 bases between. The CDR3 covers 12 residues. The germline CDR1 and CDR2 sequences are KGHDR and SFDVKD. The CDR3 is CATSGGPGELFF. Written as DNA, the CDR3 is TGTGCCACCAGTGGCGGACCCGGGGAGCTGTTTTTT.

This chain links TRBV28 with TRBJ2-7, with TRBD1 matching over 7 bases. Germline assignment: CDR1 MDHEN and CDR2 SYDVKM. The CDR3 length is 13 residues. Trimming took 3 bases from V and 2 from J; bases not matched to a gene: 1. The DNA of the CDR3 is TGTGCCAGCAGTTTGACAGGGACCTACGAGCAGTACTTC. This gives the protein CASSLTGTYEQYF.

This chain uses TRBV2 with TRBJ2-1; TRBD2 aligns across 9 bases. The CDR3 runs to 14 residues. Trimming at V came to 11 bases and at J to 7 bases, leaving 12 bases not matched to a gene. CDR1 and CDR2 from the germline V gene are SNHLY and FYNNEI. CDR3 in DNA: TGTGCCGGCTTAGCGGGAGCCTTTGGTAATGAGCAGTTCTTC. Translated, it gives CAGLAGAFGNEQFF.

This chain connects TRBV5-1 to TRBJ2-3; 9 nucleotides line up with TRBD1. V lost 2 bases and J lost 3; bases outside the gene matches: 4. The CDR3 is made up of 15 amino acids. CDR1 is SGHRS and CDR2 is YFSETQ in the germline V gene. The CDR3 sequence is CASSLGTGRTDTQYF. CDR3 nucleotide sequence: TGCGCCAGCAGCTTAGGGACAGGGCGGACAGATACGCAGTATTTT.

Of note for this clonotype: The DNA is omitted, as the CDR3 cannot be located on it reliably, and the CDR3 follows TCRdb's listing. V gene TRBV7-5 combines with J gene TRBJ1-1; the table's D call of TRBD1 was not tested on the DNA. TRBV7-5 is given as a pseudogene. With termini counted, the CDR3 has 17 amino acids. The chain's CDR3 is CISVPEALEGRNTEAFF.

The genes are TRBV11-3 and TRBJ2-6; D is unresolved. The CDR3 is 15 amino acids. Trimming took 4 bases from V and 0 from J, leaving 7 bases between them. Germline V CDR1 and CDR2: SGHNT, YENEEA. The CDR3 loop is CASSSHPSGANVLTF. DNA for the CDR3: TGTGCCAGCAGCTCTCACCCCTCTGGGGCCAACGTCCTGACTTTC.

The count of this clonotype is one. This sequence joins TRBV7-9 and TRBJ2-3; D may match TRBD1 or TRBD2 (6 bases each). V lost 3 bases and J 5 bases, leaving 12 bases between the germline ends. Germline V lookup: CDR1 SEHNR, CDR2 FQNEAQ (reference sequence). The CDR3 extends over 14 amino acids. CDR3 sequence reads: CASSFGGHGDTQYF. The CDR3 DNA reads as TGTGCCAGCAGCTTTGGGGGGCATGGAGATACGCAGTATTTT.

This clonotype appeared a few times. For the CDR3, the DNA is TGTGCCAGCACCGGGGACAGTTATTATTATGGCTACACCTTC. Amino acid sequence: CASTGDSYYYGYTF. This chain uses TRBV2 with TRBJ1-2; TRBD1 aligns across 7 bases. V gave up 7 bases and J gave up 5 bases; unmatched junction bases: 10. Germline V gene data show CDR1 as SNHLY and CDR2 as FYNNEI. The CDR3 sequence is 14 residues long.

The rearrangement joins TRBV11-3 to TRBJ2-7; D is perhaps TRBD1 (5 bases). Trimming stripped 6 bases from V and 3 bases from J, with 9 bases between. Germline V gene sequence: CDR1 SGHNT, CDR2 YENEEA. This CDR3 comprises 12 residues. This CDR3 is CASRLRGYEQYF. The DNA for the CDR3 is TGTGCCAGCAGACTTAGGGGCTACGAGCAGTACTTC.

This clonotype appeared a few times. The rearrangement uses TRBV20-1 and TRBJ2-7; 8 positions agree with TRBD1. Germline loops: CDR1 DFQATT, CDR2 SNEGSKA (reference sequence). The J segment lost 3 bases and the V segment lost 3 bases, leaving 7 bases of the junction unmatched. The CDR3 totals 14 residues. CDR3 protein: CSARIGDRGYEQYF. As DNA, the CDR3 is TGCAGTGCTAGGATTGGAGACAGGGGCTACGAGCAGTACTTC.

The chain links TRBV20-1 to TRBJ1-1, with D perhaps TRBD1 (5 bases). Germline CDR1 reads DFQATT; CDR2 reads SNEGSKA (reference sequence). The length of the CDR3 is 11 residues. The DNA of the CDR3 is TGCATTGTGGGGCTGGGCACTGAAGCTTTCTTT. Its translation: CIVGLGTEAFF.

Comments on this clonotype: An end of the junction differs from the germline gene, which may be a read error. The chain employs TRBV27 and TRBJ2-3, with 12 positions matching TRBD2. From germline, CDR1 is MNHEY and CDR2 SMNVEV (reference sequence). The CDR3 totals 19 residues. The CDR3 bases are TGTGCCAGCTCAGCCGGACTAGCGGGGCCTAGAACTAGCATAGATACGCAGTATTTT. It is translated as CASSAGLAGPRTSIDTQYF.

The sample holds one count of this clonotype. J is TRBJ2-6 and V is TRBV5-6; TRBD1 is a possible D gene (6 bases). Germline V gene data show CDR1 as SGHDT and CDR2 as YYEEEE. This CDR3 region has 18 residues. Trimming stripped 4 bases from V and 0 bases from J, with 17 bases between. In DNA form, the CDR3 reads TGTGCCAGCAGCGCCACCGGGACATACCGCTCTGGGGCCAACGTCCTGACTTTC. Its protein product is CASSATGTYRSGANVLTF.

This chain uses TRBV7-2 with TRBJ2-1; 10 positions match TRBD2. This CDR3 has 14 amino acids. The V segment lost 5 bases and the J segment 4 bases; nucleotides outside the gene matches: 2. Germline CDR1 is SGHTA and CDR2 is FQGNSA. The CDR3 bases are TGTGCCAGCAGCGTGGGACTAGCGTACAATGAGCAGTTCTTC. Translated, it gives CASSVGLAYNEQFF. The variable domain in full, with the rest retrieved from reference TRBV7-2 and TRBJ2-1, is GAGVSQSPSNKVTEKGKDVELRCDPISGHTALYWYRQSLGQGLEFLIYFQGNSAPDKSGLPSDRFSAERTGGSVSTLTIQRTQQEDSAVYLCASSVGLAYNEQFFGPGTRLTVL.

The chain is built from TRBV7-8 and TRBJ1-5; TRBD1 might be the D (5 bases). V was clipped by 5 bases and J by 7 bases, with 18 bases between them. CDR1 is SGHVS and CDR2 is FQNEAQ in the germline V gene. The CDR3 has 15 amino acids. The CDR3 DNA sequence: TGTGCCAGCAGCCCCGGCCGGGTCGGGGGGCAGCCCCAGCATTTT. It codes for CASSPGRVGGQPQHF.

This clonotype has more than one count but fewer than ten. The chain is built from TRBV28 and TRBJ1-5; D is perhaps TRBD1 (6 bases). Germline assignment: CDR1 MDHEN and CDR2 SYDVKM. The CDR3 sequence is 16 residues long. V was cut by 2 bases and J by 2 bases, with 13 bases left in between. The CDR3 spells CASSLRGGTGNQPQHF. CDR3 coding DNA: TGTGCCAGCAGTTTACGTGGGGGCACTGGCAATCAGCCCCAGCATTTT.

This clonotype showed up just once. The CDR3 DNA is TGTGCCAGTAGTGGGACCGGGACACCCTTCTCTGGAAACACCATATATTTT. Translating it yields CASSGTGTPFSGNTIYF. The chain couples TRBV19 to TRBJ1-3, with D maybe TRBD1 (6 bases). This CDR3 has 17 residues. Germline V gene data show CDR1 as LNHDA and CDR2 as SQIVND (reference sequence). The ends were cut back, 5 bases at V and 0 bases at J, with 17 bases in the middle.

This clonotype was seen more than once but under ten times. This chain uses TRBV24-1 with TRBJ2-5, with D maybe TRBD1 (5 bases). This CDR3 contains 14 residues. V gave up 6 bases and J gave up 5 bases, with 15 bases separating them. CDR1 KGHDR and CDR2 SFDVKD come from the germline V gene. The CDR3 DNA reads TGTGCCACCAGTCATACAGGTTCTGGGGAGACCCAGTACTTC. This encodes CATSHTGSGETQYF.

The chain carries TRBV2 and TRBJ2-1; TRBD1 matches 9 bases. J lost 5 bases, V lost 7 bases, and 6 bases had no gene match. CDR1 SNHLY and CDR2 FYNNEI come from the germline V gene. The CDR3 is made up of 14 amino acids. The CDR3 region has the DNA TGTGCCAGCAATAACCGGGACAGGGACAATGAGCAGTTCTTC. Its protein product is CASNNRDRDNEQFF. Full variable domain (missing parts from reference TRBV2 and TRBJ2-1): EPEVTQTPSHQVTQMGQEVILRCVPISNHLYFYWYRQILGQKVEFLVSFYNNEISEKSEIFDDQFSVERPDGSNFTLKIRSTKLEDSAMYFCASNNRDRDNEQFFGPGTRLTVL.

The chain joins TRBV30 to TRBJ2-7; D tentatively reads TRBD1 or TRBD2 (5 bases each). From germline, CDR1 is GTSNPN and CDR2 SVGIG (reference sequence). The CDR3 totals 17 residues. Trimming took 3 bases from V and 0 from J, leaving 21 bases between them. The CDR3: CAWSGPGGGTSSYEQYF. The DNA for the CDR3 is TGTGCCTGGAGCGGCCCGGGTGGGGGAACGAGCTCCTACGAGCAGTACTTC.

The sample holds a few counts of this clonotype. The CDR3 DNA sequence: TGTGCCAGCAGTTACGATGGACAGGGAGGGTACGAGCAGTACTTC. Translated, it gives CASSYDGQGGYEQYF. The chain links TRBV6-5 to TRBJ2-7, with D perhaps TRBD1 (8 bases). The CDR3 is made up of 15 amino acids. Per germline, CDR1 MNHEY and CDR2 SVGAGI. V lost 2 bases and J 4 bases, leaving 15 bases between the germline ends.

This sequence joins TRBV7-2 and TRBJ1-1; 8 nucleotides line up with TRBD1. After removal of 3 bases from V and 5 bases from J, the junction contained 11 bases not matched to a gene. The CDR3 is 16 residues long. Germline loops: CDR1 SGHTA, CDR2 FQGNSA. This CDR3 is CTSSLSVRDRQTEAFF. DNA of the CDR3: TGTACCAGCAGCTTGAGCGTACGGGACAGGCAAACTGAAGCTTTCTTT.